The 21 T cell receptor beta chains in this list originate from one sample, sequenced in a study of spatial heterogeneity in lung cancer. TCRdb re-analysed the 5' RACE reads in MiXCR, keeping a single row per CDR3 protein. Among about 48,000 distinct CDR3 sequences listed, 5.3% were seen once. The time point is: sample taken at primary tumor resection. Sequencing covered unsorted whole RNA taken from tumor, nontumor lung or frozen PBMC. The sequenced sample was PBMCs, obtained at surgery. The receptors originated from a male donor with early-stage non-small cell lung cancer.

This clonotype occurred a few times. The chain has TRBV7-8 and TRBJ2-5; 10 bases match TRBD1. CDR3 length: 15 amino acids. The germline gives CDR1 SGHVS, CDR2 FQNEAQ. With 1 base clipped from V and 9 bases from J, the junction kept 8 bases outside the gene matches. CDR3 nucleotide sequence: TGTGCCAGCAGCTTAGGGATCGGACAGGGGGTAGCCCAGTACTTC. Amino acids: CASSLGIGQGVAQYF.

This clonotype was counted ten times or more. This chain joins TRBV7-9 and TRBJ1-4; no firm D call. Germline V CDR1 and CDR2: SEHNR, FQNEAQ (reference sequence). CDR3 length: 12 residues. Deletions cut 8 bases from V and 5 bases from J, with 9 bases between. CDR3 DNA sequence: TGTGCCAGCCTAGGTGGGAATGAAAAACTGTTTTTT. Its translation: CASLGGNEKLFF.

In this sample, this clonotype turned up many times. V and J are TRBV20-1 and TRBJ1-6, with D perhaps TRBD1 (5 bases). There are 14 residues in the CDR3. Germline assignment: CDR1 DFQATT and CDR2 SNEGSKA (reference sequence). V shed 2 bases and J shed 1 base, with 6 bases lying between them. In DNA, the CDR3 is TGCAGTGCTAGACCAGGGTCCTATAATTCACCCCTCCACTTT. It yields the protein CSARPGSYNSPLHF.

In its sample, this clonotype was seen many times. The genes are TRBV28 and TRBJ2-1; weak D call: TRBD2 (7 bases). CDR1 is MDHEN, CDR2 SYDVKM, per germline. Trimming took off 3 bases at V and 7 bases at J, with 13 bases between the two ends. This CDR3 spans 14 amino acids. The CDR3 region is CASSLGGHRNEQFF. CDR3 bases: TGTGCCAGCAGTTTGGGGGGGCACAGGAATGAGCAGTTCTTC.

This clonotype has ten or more counts. The chain joins TRBV28 to TRBJ1-1, with D possibly TRBD1 on 5 matching bases. Trimming removed 3 bases at V and 3 bases at J, with 20 bases between. Germline V CDR1 and CDR2: MDHEN, SYDVKM. This CDR3 spans 17 amino acids. For the CDR3, the DNA is TGTGCCAGCAGTTTGGTAGGTGGATTTGCGGGGGACACTGAAGCTTTCTTT. As protein: CASSLVGGFAGDTEAFF. The whole variable domain, remainder taken from reference TRBV28 and TRBJ1-1, is DVKVTQSSRYLVKRTGEKVFLECVQDMDHENMFWYRQDPGLGLRLIYFSYDVKMKEKGDIPEGYSVSREKKERFSLILESASTNQTSMYLCASSLVGGFAGDTEAFFGQGTRLTVV.

As concerns this clonotype: Given a much more abundant clone one base away, this may be a read error. V gene TRBV5-1 combines with J gene TRBJ2-7; D remains unclear. The CDR3 totals 14 residues. The germline gives CDR1 SGHRS, CDR2 YFSETQ. CDR3 in DNA: TGCGCCAGCAGCCCGGACCCTGCTACCTACGAGCTGTACTTC. Amino acid sequence: CASSPDPATYELYF.

This clonotype was found many times. The V and J genes are TRBV7-2 and TRBJ1-3; TRBD1 is a possible D gene (5 bases). CDR1 is SGHTA, CDR2 FQGNSA, per germline. The CDR3 covers 15 residues. Trimming pared 8 bases from V and 1 base from J, leaving 15 bases between. The CDR3 loop is CASHKDRQSGNTIYF. The CDR3 DNA follows: TGTGCCAGCCACAAAGATCGACAGTCTGGAAACACCATATATTTT.

This clonotype came up many times. This chain connects TRBV20-1 to TRBJ2-5, with TRBD2 matching 12 bases. Germline V gives CDR1 DFQATT, CDR2 SNEGSKA (reference sequence). This CDR3 is built from 15 residues. With 2 bases clipped from V and 5 bases from J, the junction kept 6 bases outside the gene matches. The DNA of the CDR3 is TGCAGTGCTAGACTAGCGGGAGGGTTCGTGGAGACCCAGTACTTC. Amino acids: CSARLAGGFVETQYF.

This clonotype showed up many times. The rearrangement uses TRBV28 and TRBJ2-1, with D unclear. CDR1 MDHEN and CDR2 SYDVKM come from the germline V gene. This CDR3 contains 15 residues. Deletions cut 4 bases from V and 5 bases from J, with 15 bases between. Here the CDR3 reads CASSSIDTLHNEQFF. In DNA, the CDR3 is TGTGCCAGCAGTTCGATCGACACCCTCCACAATGAGCAGTTCTTC.

This clonotype came up many times. The chain uses TRBV7-3 and TRBJ2-7; D is perhaps TRBD1 (5 bases). Germline lookup yields CDR1 SGHTA and CDR2 FQGTGA. CDR3 length equals 13 residues. V gave up 4 bases and J gave up 6 bases, with 13 bases separating them. CDR3 nucleotides: TGTGCCAGCAGCTCGAACCAGGGTACCGAGCAGTACTTC. Translation: CASSSNQGTEQYF.

The CDR3 nucleotides are TGTGCCAGCAGTGAATTAGGGACAGGGGTAACTGAAGCTTTCTTT. Translation: CASSELGTGVTEAFF. The V gene is TRBV6-1, the J gene TRBJ1-1; TRBD1 aligns across 10 bases. The V gene end was trimmed by 2 bases and the J gene end by 5 bases; junction bases not matched to a gene: 5. The CDR3 length is 15 residues. Germline V lookup: CDR1 MNHNS, CDR2 SASEGT.

In DNA form, the CDR3 reads TGTGCCAGCAGCCCCGCCACCAGGGGATACACAGATACGCAGTATTTT. Its translation is CASSPATRGYTDTQYF. The chain employs TRBV7-2 and TRBJ2-3; weak D call: TRBD1 (6 bases). Trimming removed 5 bases at V and 2 bases at J, with 17 bases between. This CDR3 has 16 residues. Germline values: CDR1 SGHTA, CDR2 FQGNSA.

In this sample, this clonotype turned up many times. V and J are TRBV2 and TRBJ1-2; D is ambiguous. The CDR3 has 14 residues. With 1 base removed from V and 2 bases from J, the gap between germline ends came to 8 bases. Germline CDR1 is SNHLY and CDR2 is FYNNEI. The CDR3 coding sequence is TGTGCCAGCAGTGAAGATAGATCCAACTATGGCTACACCTTC. This codes for CASSEDRSNYGYTF.

This clonotype showed up many times. The CDR3 coding sequence is TGTGCCAGCATCCTAGGGGCGGGGCACTACAATGAGCAGTTCTTC. The encoded protein is CASILGAGHYNEQFF. The J gene is TRBJ2-1, the V gene TRBV12-3 or TRBV12-4; D is possibly TRBD2 (6 bases). Trimming shortened V by 7 bases and J by 3 bases, and 16 bases separated the two germline ends. This CDR3 is 15 amino acids long.

Many counts were recorded for this clonotype. The J gene is TRBJ1-3, the V gene TRBV29-1, with D unresolved. The ends were cut back, 3 bases at V and 9 bases at J, with 15 bases in the middle. The CDR3 runs 13 residues. Germline V lookup: CDR1 SQVTM, CDR2 ANQGSEA. Here the CDR3 reads CSVDPRTAGTIYF. The CDR3 DNA is TGCAGCGTTGATCCCCGAACGGCGGGCACCATATATTTT. Looking up the rest from reference TRBV29-1 and TRBJ1-3 gives the full variable domain: SAVISQKPSRDICQRGTSLTIQCQVDSQVTMMFWYRQQPGQSLTLIATANQGSEATYESGFVIDKFPISRPNLTFSTLTVSNMSPEDSSIYLCSVDPRTAGTIYFGEGSWLTVV.

This clonotype was recorded many times. Here the CDR3 reads CASSSQTGLETQYF. For the CDR3, the DNA is TGTGCCAGCAGTTCCCAGACAGGTTTGGAGACCCAGTACTTC. The V call is TRBV7-6, the J call TRBJ2-5; weak D call: TRBD1 (6 bases). Germline-derived CDR1 and CDR2 are SGHVS and FNYEAQ. V lost 6 bases, J lost 5 bases, and 16 bases lay in between. The CDR3 spans 14 residues. The full variable domain, its missing parts supplied by reference TRBV7-6 and TRBJ2-5, is GAGVSQSPRYKVTKRGQDVALRCDPISGHVSLYWYRQALGQGPEFLTYFNYEAQQDKSGLPNDRFSAERPEGSISTLTIQRTEQRDSAMYRCASSSQTGLETQYFGPGTRLLVL.

This clonotype was counted ten times or more. This chain connects TRBV6-1 to TRBJ2-7, with D tentatively TRBD1 (6 bases). V lost 8 bases and J lost 1, with 15 bases in between. Germline V CDR1 and CDR2: MNHNS, SASEGT. This CDR3 spans 14 amino acids. CDR3 DNA: TGTGCCAGCGCTGGGTACAGGGTATCCTACGAGCAGTACTTC. Translating gives CASAGYRVSYEQYF.

This clonotype was detected ten times or more. The CDR3 protein is CASSGYRESKNIQYF. CDR3 sequence (DNA): TGTGCCAGCAGTGGATACAGGGAAAGCAAAAACATTCAGTACTTC. This chain links TRBV28 with TRBJ2-4, with D possibly being TRBD1 (6 bases). The CDR3 contains 15 residues. Germline-derived CDR1 and CDR2 are MDHEN and SYDVKM. V dropped 5 bases and J dropped 3 bases, with 14 bases sitting between them.

This clonotype showed up many times. This sequence joins TRBV5-1 and TRBJ2-1, with a tentative D call TRBD2 (8 bases). Germline V lookup: CDR1 SGHRS, CDR2 YFSETQ. Trimming left V 4 bases short and J 1 base short, with 15 bases between. The CDR3 loop spans 16 amino acids. Here the CDR3 DNA reads TGCGCCAGCAGCCCGGGAGGGGGCGGTTCCTACAATGAGCAGTTCTTC. Translated: CASSPGGGGSYNEQFF. Together with reference TRBV5-1 and TRBJ2-1, the CDR3 gives the full variable domain: KAGVTQTPRYLIKTRGQQVTLSCSPISGHRSVSWYQQTPGQGLQFLFEYFSETQRNKGNFPGRFSGRQFSNSRSEMNVSTLELGDSALYLCASSPGGGGSYNEQFFGPGTRLTVL.

Ten or more counts support this clonotype. The genes are TRBV12-3 or TRBV12-4 and TRBJ1-1; D is uncertain. V gave up 3 bases and J gave up 1 base, with 6 bases separating them. This CDR3 has 13 residues. This CDR3 reads CASSLKENTEAFF. The CDR3 DNA follows: TGTGCCAGCAGTTTGAAGGAGAACACTGAAGCTTTCTTT.

This clonotype was detected many times. J is TRBJ1-6 and V is TRBV7-9; 7 bases map to TRBD1. V dropped 5 bases and J dropped 9; count of bases not matched to a gene: 7. The CDR3 runs to 14 residues. From germline, CDR1 is SEHNR and CDR2 FQNEAQ (reference sequence). CDR3 sequence: CASSPTGAGSPLHF. The CDR3, as DNA: TGTGCCAGCAGCCCTACAGGGGCGGGTTCACCCCTCCACTTT.